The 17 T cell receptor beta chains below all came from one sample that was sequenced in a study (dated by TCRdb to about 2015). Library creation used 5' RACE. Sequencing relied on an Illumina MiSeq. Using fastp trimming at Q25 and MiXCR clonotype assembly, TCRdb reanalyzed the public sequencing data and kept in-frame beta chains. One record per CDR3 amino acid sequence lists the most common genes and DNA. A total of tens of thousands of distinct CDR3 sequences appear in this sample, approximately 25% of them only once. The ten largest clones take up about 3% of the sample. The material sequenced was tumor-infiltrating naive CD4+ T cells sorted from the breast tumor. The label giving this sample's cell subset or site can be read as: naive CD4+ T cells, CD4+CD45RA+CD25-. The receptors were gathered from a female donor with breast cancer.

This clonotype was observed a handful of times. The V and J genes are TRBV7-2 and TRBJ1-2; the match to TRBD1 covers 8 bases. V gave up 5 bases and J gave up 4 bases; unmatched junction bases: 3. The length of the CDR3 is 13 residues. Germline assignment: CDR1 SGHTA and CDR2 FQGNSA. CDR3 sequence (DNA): TGTGCCAGCAGCCCAGGGGGCGGCTATGGCTACACCTTC. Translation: CASSPGGGYGYTF.

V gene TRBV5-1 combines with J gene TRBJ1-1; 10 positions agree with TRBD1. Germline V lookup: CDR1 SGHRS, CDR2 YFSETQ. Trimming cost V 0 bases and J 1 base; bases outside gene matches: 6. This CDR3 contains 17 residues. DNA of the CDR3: TGCGCCAGCAGCTTGGGCTGGACAGGGGGGGAGAACACTGAAGCTTTCTTT. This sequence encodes CASSLGWTGGENTEAFF. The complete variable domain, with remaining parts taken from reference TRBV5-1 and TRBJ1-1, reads KAGVTQTPRYLIKTRGQQVTLSCSPISGHRSVSWYQQTPGQGLQFLFEYFSETQRNKGNFPGRFSGRQFSNSRSEMNVSTLELGDSALYLCASSLGWTGGENTEAFFGQGTRLTVV.

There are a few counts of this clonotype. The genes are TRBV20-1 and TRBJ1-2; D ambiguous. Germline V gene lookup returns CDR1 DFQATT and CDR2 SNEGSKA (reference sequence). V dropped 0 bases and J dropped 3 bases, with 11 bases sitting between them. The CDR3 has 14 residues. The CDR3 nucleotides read TGCAGTGCTAGAGAGGAGGGCTACCACTATGGCTACACCTTC. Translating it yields CSAREEGYHYGYTF.

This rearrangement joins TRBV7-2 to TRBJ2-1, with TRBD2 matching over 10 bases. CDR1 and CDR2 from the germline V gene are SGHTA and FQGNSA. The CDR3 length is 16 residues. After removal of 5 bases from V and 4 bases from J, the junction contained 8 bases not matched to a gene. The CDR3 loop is CASSQRVAGGYNEQFF. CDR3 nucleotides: TGTGCCAGCAGCCAGCGGGTAGCGGGAGGATACAATGAGCAGTTCTTC.

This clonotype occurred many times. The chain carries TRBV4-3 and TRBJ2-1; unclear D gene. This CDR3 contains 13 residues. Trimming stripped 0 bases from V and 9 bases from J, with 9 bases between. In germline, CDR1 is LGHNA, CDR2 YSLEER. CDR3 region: CASSQEIPSEQFF. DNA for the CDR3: TGCGCCAGCAGCCAAGAAATCCCCAGTGAGCAGTTCTTC.

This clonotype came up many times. CDR3 protein: CASSIRLGQGARHGYTF. In DNA form, the CDR3 reads TGTGCCAGCTCCATAAGATTGGGACAGGGGGCGCGCCATGGCTACACCTTC. The rearrangement joins TRBV6-5 to TRBJ1-2, with 12 bases that match TRBD1. The germline gives CDR1 MNHEY, CDR2 SVGAGI. This CDR3 region has 17 residues. J gave up 6 bases and V 8 bases, and 16 bases lay outside the gene matches.

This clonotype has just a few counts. CDR3 residues: CSAFSPGTGDSYEQYF. Written as DNA, the CDR3 is TGCAGTGCTTTTAGCCCGGGGACAGGAGACTCCTACGAGCAGTACTTC. The chain recombines TRBV20-1 with TRBJ2-7; 8 positions match TRBD1. V was clipped by 5 bases and J by 0 bases; unmatched bases: 12. In germline, CDR1 is DFQATT, CDR2 SNEGSKA (reference sequence). The CDR3 runs 16 residues.

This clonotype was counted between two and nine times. The CDR3 region is CASSFLARSTDTQYF. The CDR3 DNA reads TGTGCCAGCAGCTTTTTAGCGCGCAGCACAGATACGCAGTATTTT. The rearrangement joins TRBV7-2 to TRBJ2-3; D is perhaps TRBD2 (5 bases). The CDR3 extends over 15 amino acids. The germline V gene encodes CDR1 SGHTA and CDR2 FQGNSA. V dropped 3 bases and J dropped 0 bases, with 10 bases sitting between them.

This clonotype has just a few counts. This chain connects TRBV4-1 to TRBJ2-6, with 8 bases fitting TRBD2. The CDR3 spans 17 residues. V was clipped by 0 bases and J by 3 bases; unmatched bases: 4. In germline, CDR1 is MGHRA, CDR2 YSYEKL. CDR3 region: CASSQDIAGLGANVLTF. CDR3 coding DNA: TGCGCCAGCAGCCAAGATATAGCGGGGCTTGGGGCCAACGTCCTGACTTTC.

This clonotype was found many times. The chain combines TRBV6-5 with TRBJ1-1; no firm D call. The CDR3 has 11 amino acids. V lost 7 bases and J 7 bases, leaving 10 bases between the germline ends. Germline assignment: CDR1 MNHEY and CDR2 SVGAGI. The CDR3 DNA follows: TGTGCCAGCACGGGGTACGGTGAAGCTTTCTTT. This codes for CASTGYGEAFF.

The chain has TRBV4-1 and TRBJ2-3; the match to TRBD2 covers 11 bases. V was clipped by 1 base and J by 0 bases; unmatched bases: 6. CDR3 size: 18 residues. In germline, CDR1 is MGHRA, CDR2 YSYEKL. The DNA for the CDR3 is TGCGCCAGCAGCCAAGTCGGGACTAGCGGACCTAGCACAGATACGCAGTATTTT. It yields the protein CASSQVGTSGPSTDTQYF.

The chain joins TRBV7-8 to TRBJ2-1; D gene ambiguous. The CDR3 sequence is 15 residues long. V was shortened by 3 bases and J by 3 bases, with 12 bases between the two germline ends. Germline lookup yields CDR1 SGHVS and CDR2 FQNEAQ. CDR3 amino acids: CASSFRLENYNEQFF. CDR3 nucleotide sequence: TGTGCCAGCAGCTTCCGACTTGAGAACTACAATGAGCAGTTCTTC.

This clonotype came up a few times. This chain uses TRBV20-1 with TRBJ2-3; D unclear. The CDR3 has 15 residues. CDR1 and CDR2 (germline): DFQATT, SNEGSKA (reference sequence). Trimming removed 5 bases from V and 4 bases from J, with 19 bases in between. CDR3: CSAPGILEGSDTQYF. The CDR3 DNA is TGCAGTGCTCCTGGGATCCTCGAAGGCTCAGATACGCAGTATTTT.

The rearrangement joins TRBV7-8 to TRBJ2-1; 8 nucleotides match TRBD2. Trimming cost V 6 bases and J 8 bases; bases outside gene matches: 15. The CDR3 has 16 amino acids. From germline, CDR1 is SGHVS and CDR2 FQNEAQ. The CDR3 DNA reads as TGTGCCAGCAGGTCTAGTCGTGGCGGGAGGTTCTATGAGCAGTTCTTC. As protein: CASRSSRGGRFYEQFF.

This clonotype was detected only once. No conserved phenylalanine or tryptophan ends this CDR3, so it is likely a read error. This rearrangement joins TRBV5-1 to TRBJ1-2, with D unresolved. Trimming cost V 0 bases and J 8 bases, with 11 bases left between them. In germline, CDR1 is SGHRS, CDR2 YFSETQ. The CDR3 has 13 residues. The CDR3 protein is CASSLELTGGYTS. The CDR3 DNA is TGCGCCAGCAGCTTGGAGCTGACTGGAGGCTACACCTCC.

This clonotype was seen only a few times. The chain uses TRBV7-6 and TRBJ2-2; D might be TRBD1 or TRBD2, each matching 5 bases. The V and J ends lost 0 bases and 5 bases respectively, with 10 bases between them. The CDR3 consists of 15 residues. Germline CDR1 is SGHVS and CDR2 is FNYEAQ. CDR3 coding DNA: TGTGCCAGCAGCTTAGCCAGGGAGAAGACCGGGGAGCTGTTTTTT. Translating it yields CASSLAREKTGELFF. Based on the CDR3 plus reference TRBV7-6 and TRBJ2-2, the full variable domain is GAGVSQSPRYKVTKRGQDVALRCDPISGHVSLYWYRQALGQGPEFLTYFNYEAQQDKSGLPNDRFSAERPEGSISTLTIQRTEQRDSAMYRCASSLAREKTGELFFGEGSRLTVL.

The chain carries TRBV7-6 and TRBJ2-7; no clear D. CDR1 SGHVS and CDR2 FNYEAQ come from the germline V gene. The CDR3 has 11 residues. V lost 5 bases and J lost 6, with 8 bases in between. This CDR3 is CASSLGAEQYF. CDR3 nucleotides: TGTGCCAGCAGCCTAGGAGCCGAGCAGTACTTC.